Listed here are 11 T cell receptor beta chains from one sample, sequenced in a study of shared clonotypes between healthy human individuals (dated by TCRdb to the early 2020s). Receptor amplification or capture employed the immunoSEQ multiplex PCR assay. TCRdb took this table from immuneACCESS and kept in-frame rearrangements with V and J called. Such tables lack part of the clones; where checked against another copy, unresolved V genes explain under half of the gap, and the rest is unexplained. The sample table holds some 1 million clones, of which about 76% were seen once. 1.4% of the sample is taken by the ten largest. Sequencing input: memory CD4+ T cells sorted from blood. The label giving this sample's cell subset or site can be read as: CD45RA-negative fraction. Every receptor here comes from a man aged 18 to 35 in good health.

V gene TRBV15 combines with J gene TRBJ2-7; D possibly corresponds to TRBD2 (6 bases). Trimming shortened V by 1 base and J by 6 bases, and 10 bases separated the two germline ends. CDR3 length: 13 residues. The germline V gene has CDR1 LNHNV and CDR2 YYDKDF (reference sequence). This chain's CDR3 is CATSRGLVREQYF. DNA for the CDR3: TGTGCCACCAGCAGAGGACTAGTCCGCGAGCAGTACTTC.

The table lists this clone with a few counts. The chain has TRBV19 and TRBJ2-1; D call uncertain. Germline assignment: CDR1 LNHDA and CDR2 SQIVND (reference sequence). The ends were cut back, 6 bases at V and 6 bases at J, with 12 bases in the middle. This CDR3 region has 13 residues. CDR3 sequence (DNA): TGTGCCAGTAGATTTAGTGTGGGCAATGAGCAGTTCTTC. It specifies CASRFSVGNEQFF.

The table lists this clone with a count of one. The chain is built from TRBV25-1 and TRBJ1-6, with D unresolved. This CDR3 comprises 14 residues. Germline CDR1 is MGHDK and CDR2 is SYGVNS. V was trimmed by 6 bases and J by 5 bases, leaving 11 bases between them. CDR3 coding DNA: TGTGCCAGCAGGCCCCATCTTAATAATTCACCCCTCCACTTT. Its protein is CASRPHLNNSPLHF.

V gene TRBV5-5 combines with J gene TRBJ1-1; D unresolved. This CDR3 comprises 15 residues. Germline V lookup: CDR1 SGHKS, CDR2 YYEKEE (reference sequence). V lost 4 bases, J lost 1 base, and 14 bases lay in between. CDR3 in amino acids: CASSATAAANTEAFF. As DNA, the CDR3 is TGTGCCAGCAGCGCCACTGCGGCAGCGAACACTGAAGCTTTCTTT.

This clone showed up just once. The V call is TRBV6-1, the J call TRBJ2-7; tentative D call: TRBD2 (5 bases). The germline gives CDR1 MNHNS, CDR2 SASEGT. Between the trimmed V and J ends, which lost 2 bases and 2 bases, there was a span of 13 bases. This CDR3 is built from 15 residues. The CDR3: CASSELGNSPYEQYF. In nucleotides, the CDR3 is TGTGCCAGCAGTGAACTCGGGAACAGCCCCTACGAGCAGTACTTC.

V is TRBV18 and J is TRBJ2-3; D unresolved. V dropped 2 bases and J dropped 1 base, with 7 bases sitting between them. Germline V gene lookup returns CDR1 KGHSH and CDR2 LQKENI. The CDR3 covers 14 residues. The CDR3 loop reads CASSPNGGTDTQYF. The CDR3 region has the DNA TGTGCCAGCTCACCAAACGGAGGCACAGATACGCAGTATTTT.

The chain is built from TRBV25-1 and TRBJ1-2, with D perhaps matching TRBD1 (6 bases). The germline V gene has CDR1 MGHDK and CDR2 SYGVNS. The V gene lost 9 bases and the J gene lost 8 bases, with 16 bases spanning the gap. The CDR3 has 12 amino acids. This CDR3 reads CASRGGARGYTF. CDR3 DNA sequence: TGTGCCAGTCGTGGGGGGGCGCGGGGCTACACCTTC.

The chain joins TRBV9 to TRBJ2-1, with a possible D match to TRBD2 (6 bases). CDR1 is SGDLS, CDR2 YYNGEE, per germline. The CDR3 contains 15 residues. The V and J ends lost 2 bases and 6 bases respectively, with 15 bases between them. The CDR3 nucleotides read TGTGCCAGCAGCGTCGGGACTCACCTGGGCAATGAGCAGTTCTTC. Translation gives CASSVGTHLGNEQFF.

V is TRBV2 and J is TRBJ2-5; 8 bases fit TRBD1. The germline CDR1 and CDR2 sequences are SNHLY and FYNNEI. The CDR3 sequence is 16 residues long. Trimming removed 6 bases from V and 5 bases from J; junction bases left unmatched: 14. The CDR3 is CASRKGQGDSKETQYF. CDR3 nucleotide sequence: TGTGCCAGCAGGAAAGGACAGGGAGATTCGAAGGAGACCCAGTACTTC.

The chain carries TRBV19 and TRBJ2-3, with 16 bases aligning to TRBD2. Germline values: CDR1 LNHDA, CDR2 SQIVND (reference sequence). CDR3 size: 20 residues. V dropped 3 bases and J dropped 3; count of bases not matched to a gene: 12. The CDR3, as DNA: TGTGCCAGTAGTATTGGGACTAGCGGGGGGGCCGGTACGTGGACAGATACGCAGTATTTT. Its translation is CASSIGTSGGAGTWTDTQYF.

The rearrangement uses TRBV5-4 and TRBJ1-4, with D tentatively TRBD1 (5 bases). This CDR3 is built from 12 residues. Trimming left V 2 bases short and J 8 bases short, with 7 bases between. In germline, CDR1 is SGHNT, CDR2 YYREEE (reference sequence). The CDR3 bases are TGTGCCAGCAGCTTTCCAGGGGAAAAACTGTTTTTT. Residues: CASSFPGEKLFF.